The 23 T cell receptor beta chains listed next were all sequenced from one sample in a study of T cells expressing NK-cell markers. TCRdb reprocessed the 5' RACE reads; each CDR3 protein has one entry and no DNA is given. The sample holds 500,000 to 700,000 distinct CDR3 sequences. Sequenced material: blood T cells: a sorted CD56 or NKG2C T cell subset, CD4+ or CD8+ T cells, or bulk PBMC T cells (not recorded which). The receptors come from a man between 18 and 29 years old in good health.

This chain connects TRBV29-1 to TRBJ1-2; without DNA, the TCRdb call of TRBD1 cannot be checked. Germline-derived CDR1 and CDR2 are SQVTM and ANQGSEA. This CDR3 is built from 12 residues. This CDR3 is CSAGRTGDGYTF.

This rearrangement joins TRBV12-3 or TRBV12-4 to TRBJ2-1. The CDR3 sequence is 13 residues long. CDR3 in amino acids: CASMVRSTNEQFF.

The V gene is TRBV24-1, the J gene TRBJ1-1. Germline V lookup: CDR1 KGHDR, CDR2 SFDVKD. The CDR3 spans 13 residues. CDR3 loop: CAIRGRLNTEAFF.

V is TRBV20-1 and J is TRBJ2-5; the TRBD1 assignment by TCRdb is unverifiable without DNA. The CDR3 spans 16 residues. Germline-derived CDR1 and CDR2 are DFQATT and SNEGSKA (reference sequence). CDR3 sequence reads: CSASPPGESGQETQYF.

The rearrangement joins TRBV5-1 to TRBJ2-1; TCRdb proposes TRBD1, but this gene call is untestable without DNA. CDR1 is SGHRS, CDR2 YFSETQ, per germline. The CDR3 contains 13 residues. The CDR3 protein is CASSLVPGNEQFF.

V gene TRBV29-1 combines with J gene TRBJ2-5; with no DNA, the TCRdb D assignment of TRBD2 cannot be verified. The CDR3 is made up of 15 amino acids. The germline gives CDR1 SQVTM, CDR2 ANQGSEA. CDR3 sequence reads: CSVARGTSGIGTQYF.

V and J are TRBV20-1 and TRBJ2-7. Per germline, CDR1 DFQATT and CDR2 SNEGSKA (reference sequence). This CDR3 is built from 14 residues. This CDR3 is CSAAEAKSSYEQYF.

This chain connects TRBV20-1 to TRBJ2-6; TCRdb's assignment of TRBD1 cannot be checked, as there is no DNA. The CDR3 totals 15 residues. In germline, CDR1 is DFQATT, CDR2 SNEGSKA (reference sequence). CDR3 residues: CSANHGQGDGNVLTF.

The rearrangement links TRBV5-1 to TRBJ2-1; checking the TCRdb D call of TRBD2 is not possible without DNA. CDR1 is SGHRS and CDR2 is YFSETQ in the germline V gene. The CDR3 length is 19 residues. The CDR3 loop is CASSLGDTVLAGGIGEQFF.

The J gene is TRBJ2-7, the V gene TRBV6-1; TCRdb designates TRBD1, a call that cannot be tested without DNA. The CDR3 loop spans 15 amino acids. CDR1 MNHNS and CDR2 SASEGT come from the germline V gene. The CDR3 region is CASSQDRRITYEQYF.

The chain joins TRBV11-2 to TRBJ2-5; TCRdb's assignment of TRBD1 cannot be checked, as there is no DNA. The CDR3 runs 15 residues. From germline, CDR1 is SGHAT and CDR2 FQNNGV. This CDR3 reads CASSFNRVARETQYF.

CDR3: CATSAGTRDYSEQFF. The chain joins TRBV15 to TRBJ2-1; without DNA, the TCRdb call of TRBD2 cannot be checked. This CDR3 has 15 amino acids. From germline, CDR1 is LNHNV and CDR2 YYDKDF (reference sequence).

This chain links TRBV2 with TRBJ2-1; as DNA is missing, the TRBD2 call by TCRdb cannot be tested. The CDR3 is 15 residues long. Germline CDR1 reads SNHLY; CDR2 reads FYNNEI. CDR3 residues: CASVEPGTRLDEQFF. The full variable domain, with the rest looked up from reference TRBV2 and TRBJ2-1, is EPEVTQTPSHQVTQMGQEVILRCVPISNHLYFYWYRQILGQKVEFLVSFYNNEISEKSEIFDDQFSVERPDGSNFTLKIRSTKLEDSAMYFCASVEPGTRLDEQFFGPGTRLTVL.

This chain uses TRBV12-3 or TRBV12-4 with TRBJ1-5; absent DNA, TCRdb's TRBD1 call cannot be checked. This CDR3 has 19 residues. CDR3 protein: CASSFSSGTGVFSNQPQHF.

V gene TRBV28 combines with J gene TRBJ2-1. This CDR3 is built from 14 residues. Germline V gene sequence: CDR1 MDHEN, CDR2 SYDVKM. CDR3 protein: CASSLLRPYNEQFF.

The V and J genes are TRBV27 and TRBJ2-1. CDR1 is MNHEY and CDR2 is SMNVEV in the germline V gene (reference sequence). The CDR3 covers 11 residues. CDR3 sequence reads: CASDGLNEQFF.

The CDR3 loop is CASSPTQLGLAGNNEQFF. The genes are TRBV6-1 and TRBJ2-1; TCRdb returns TRBD2, unconfirmable since there is no DNA. Germline CDR1 MNHNS, CDR2 SASEGT. There are 18 residues in the CDR3.

The chain couples TRBV5-1 to TRBJ2-7. Germline CDR1 and CDR2: SGHRS and YFSETQ. CDR3 size: 14 residues. The CDR3 spells CASSFPTRSYEQYF.

The chain recombines TRBV21-1 with TRBJ2-1; TCRdb calls TRBD1, which cannot be checked without DNA. TRBV21-1 represents a pseudogene. This CDR3 region has 17 residues. The CDR3 reads CASSKSGSGFCPNEQFF.

The gene calls are TRBV12-3 or TRBV12-4 and TRBJ1-5; TCRdb proposes TRBD1, but this gene call is untestable without DNA. CDR3 length equals 15 residues. The CDR3 protein is CASSSGGKFNQPQHF.

CDR3 sequence: CASSYPTSPHEQYF. The rearrangement joins TRBV7-9 to TRBJ2-7; TCRdb lists TRBD2, though no DNA is available to test this call. The CDR3 spans 14 residues. Germline V gene lookup returns CDR1 SEHNR and CDR2 FQNEAQ (reference sequence).

The gene calls are TRBV11-2 and TRBJ2-2; the TRBD1 assignment by TCRdb is unverifiable without DNA. The CDR3 is made up of 15 amino acids. Germline assignment: CDR1 SGHAT and CDR2 FQNNGV. CDR3 region: CASSLRTGGRGELFF.

V gene TRBV9 combines with J gene TRBJ2-1; the TCRdb call, TRBD2, lacks DNA for checking. The CDR3 extends over 16 amino acids. Germline V CDR1 and CDR2: SGDLS, YYNGEE. CDR3 loop: CASSITGLAGGNEQFF.